This T cell receptor beta chain was obtained from a study of regulatory T cells in long-lasting Graves disease. This clonotype has a count of ten or more. Relying on iRepertoire HTBI primers and Arm-PCR of CDR3 regions, the team built TCR beta libraries. Via MiXCR, TCRdb re-called the multiplex PCR reads, giving one row per CDR3 protein. The sample holds 250,000 to 300,000 distinct CDR3 sequences, more than 15% seen once. This CDR3 contains 13 residues. Between the trimmed V and J ends, which lost 4 bases and 5 bases, there was a span of 11 bases. Germline-derived CDR1 and CDR2 are LNHDA and SQIVND (reference sequence). Described time point: newly diagnosed GD, antithyroid drugs for less than 3 months. RNA from PBMCs was the source of the TCR library. Nine milliliters of peripheral blood were drawn into EDTA tubes. These data were also reused for a study on T cells in Graves' hyperthyroidism and ophthalmopathy. That investigation notes: Ophthalmopathy was model-predicted a median roughly 6.3 months pre-onset.

The input for sequencing was peripheral blood mononuclear cells (PBMCs), taken at new diagnosis, from a patient treated with antithyroid drugs. V is TRBV19 and J is TRBJ2-5; possibly TRBD1 for D (5 bases). The clonotype originates from a woman in her thirties with Graves disease. In DNA form, the CDR3 reads TGTGCCAGTAGTAAGGACATGGGGGAGACCCAGTACTTC. Its protein product is CASSKDMGETQYF. The full variable domain, completed using reference TRBV19 and TRBJ2-5, is DGGITQSPKYLFRKEGQNVTLSCEQNLNHDAMYWYRQDPGQGLRLIYYSQIVNDFQKGDIAEGYSVSREKKESFPLTVTSAQKNPTAFYLCASSKDMGETQYFGPGTRLLVL.